The 11 T cell receptor beta chains below all came from one sample that was sequenced in a study of T cells of healthy individuals. TCRdb passed the 5' RACE reads through MiXCR, listing each CDR3 protein once. The sample has about 96,000 distinct CDR3 sequences, 15% to 20% seen once. These receptors were taken from a human donor in good health.

The chain employs TRBV4-3 and TRBJ2-3, with TRBD2 as a possible D gene (6 bases). Germline V gene sequence: CDR1 LGHNA, CDR2 YSLEER. Trimming shortened V by 3 bases and J by 6 bases, and 22 bases separated the two germline ends. The CDR3 has 17 amino acids. CDR3 coding DNA: TGCGCCAGCAGCCATGGGGGAGGACCATCTCAGGCGGATACGCAGTATTTT. It translates to CASSHGGGPSQADTQYF.

A few counts support this clonotype. This chain joins TRBV20-1 and TRBJ1-4; TRBD1 is a possible D gene (6 bases). The germline V gene has CDR1 DFQATT and CDR2 SNEGSKA (reference sequence). CDR3 length equals 13 residues. V gave up 2 bases and J gave up 4 bases, with 8 bases separating them. CDR3 sequence (DNA): TGCAGTGCTAGAAGGGGGTATAATGAAAAACTGTTTTTT. It specifies CSARRGYNEKLFF.

The CDR3 reads CSARGLAGGPGEQFF. The CDR3 coding sequence is TGCAGTGCTAGAGGACTAGCGGGAGGGCCGGGGGAGCAGTTCTTC. This chain uses TRBV20-1 with TRBJ2-1, with 14 bases fitting TRBD2. The CDR3 is 15 residues long. V shed 1 base, J shed 10 bases, and the junction held 6 bases outside the gene matches. Looked up from germline, CDR1 is DFQATT and CDR2 is SNEGSKA (reference sequence).

Notes on this clonotype: With a much larger clone just one base away, this may be a read error. V gene TRBV12-3 or TRBV12-4 combines with J gene TRBJ2-3; a possible D gene is TRBD2 (6 bases). V lost 6 bases and J 2 bases, leaving 18 bases between the germline ends. The CDR3 sequence is 16 residues long. The chain's CDR3 is CASRSQGLRDTDTQYF. CDR3 DNA: TGTGCCAGCAGATCCCAGGGACTGAGAGACACAGATACGCAGTATTTT.

The chain uses TRBV19 and TRBJ2-7; D assignment may be TRBD1 or TRBD2 (5 bases each). Trimming stripped 6 bases from V and 0 bases from J, with 15 bases between. Per the germline V gene, CDR1 is LNHDA and CDR2 is SQIVND (reference sequence). There are 15 residues in the CDR3. The CDR3 DNA is TGTGCCAGTAGCCCCGTTGAGGGGCTCTCCTACGAGCAGTACTTC. Its translation: CASSPVEGLSYEQYF.

The gene calls are TRBV6-6 and TRBJ2-3; 14 positions match TRBD2. Germline V lookup: CDR1 MNHNY, CDR2 SVGAGI (reference sequence). The V segment lost 10 bases and the J segment 5 bases; nucleotides outside the gene matches: 5. The CDR3 has 14 amino acids. The CDR3 is CATRTSGRQDTQYF. The CDR3 bases are TGTGCCACTCGGACTAGCGGGAGGCAAGATACGCAGTATTTT.

The chain employs TRBV6-1 and TRBJ2-7; 9 bases line up with TRBD2. CDR3 size: 14 residues. The V gene end was trimmed by 8 bases and the J gene end by 3 bases; junction bases not matched to a gene: 8. The germline gives CDR1 MNHNS, CDR2 SASEGT. The CDR3 nucleotides read TGTGCCAGCGAGACTAGCGGTCGATACTACGAGCAGTACTTC. This encodes CASETSGRYYEQYF.

The chain couples TRBV5-5 to TRBJ1-4; D gene ambiguous. Per the germline V gene, CDR1 is SGHKS and CDR2 is YYEKEE (reference sequence). This CDR3 spans 18 amino acids. The V gene lost 0 bases and the J gene lost 0 bases, with 15 bases spanning the gap. This CDR3 reads CASSLVPLRIATNEKLFF. As DNA, the CDR3 is TGTGCCAGCAGCTTGGTCCCACTTCGGATCGCAACTAATGAAAAACTGTTTTTT.

This clonotype ranks as medium-sized. The chain employs TRBV20-1 and TRBJ2-4; D ambiguous. The CDR3 extends over 14 amino acids. V lost 1 base, J lost 1 base, and 8 bases lay in between. Germline V gene lookup returns CDR1 DFQATT and CDR2 SNEGSKA (reference sequence). CDR3 sequence (DNA): TGCAGTGCTAGAGTAGCCCCGGCCAAAAACATTCAGTACTTC. Protein product: CSARVAPAKNIQYF.

This chain uses TRBV5-1 with TRBJ2-1, with TRBD2 matching over 7 bases. CDR1 is SGHRS, CDR2 YFSETQ, per germline. Trimming at V came to 4 bases and at J to 2 bases, leaving 3 bases not matched to a gene. This CDR3 has 14 residues. The CDR3 sequence is CASSNGTTYNEQFF. The CDR3 nucleotides read TGCGCCAGCAGCAACGGGACTACCTACAATGAGCAGTTCTTC.

This clonotype was seen a handful of times. V usage is TRBV28 and J usage is TRBJ2-7; no clear D. Germline CDR1 is MDHEN and CDR2 is SYDVKM. The CDR3 is 13 residues long. Trimming shortened V by 6 bases and J by 5 bases, and 14 bases separated the two germline ends. In nucleotides, the CDR3 is TGTGCCAGCAGGACCGGGCTCCAACACGAGCAGTACTTC. This sequence encodes CASRTGLQHEQYF.